One sample yielded the 4 T cell receptor beta chains listed below, sequenced in a study of T cell responses to AZD1222 COVID-19 vaccine. Method: immunoSEQ multiplex PCR; TCRdb's copy keeps in-frame clones and lacks some. The sample shows fewer than 150,000 clones, over 75% of them seen only once. Sequences were derived from peripheral blood, sampled 28 days after the second AZD1222 dose. These receptor sequences come from an adult who received the AZD1222 COVID-19 vaccine.

The chain recombines TRBV10-3 with TRBJ1-1; a possible D gene is TRBD1 (5 bases). The CDR3 spans 15 residues. Trimming stripped 3 bases from V and 5 bases from J, with 16 bases between. Germline CDR1 reads ENHRY; CDR2 reads SYGVKD. This CDR3 is CAISDLAGGKTEAFF. The CDR3 DNA follows: TGTGCCATCAGTGACCTTGCCGGGGGGAAAACTGAAGCTTTCTTT.

J is TRBJ2-2 and V is TRBV7-6; D is unresolved. Trimming pared 2 bases from V and 0 bases from J, leaving 10 bases between. The CDR3 has 16 amino acids. CDR1 and CDR2 (germline): SGHVS, FNYEAQ. CDR3 DNA: TGTGCCAGCAGCTTAACTCGAACCGCGAACACCGGGGAGCTGTTTTTT. It specifies CASSLTRTANTGELFF. Supplemented by reference TRBV7-6 and TRBJ2-2, the full variable domain reads GAGVSQSPRYKVTKRGQDVALRCDPISGHVSLYWYRQALGQGPEFLTYFNYEAQQDKSGLPNDRFSAERPEGSISTLTIQRTEQRDSAMYRCASSLTRTANTGELFFGEGSRLTVL.

The chain combines TRBV19 with TRBJ1-5; tentatively, D is TRBD1 (5 bases). The germline V gene has CDR1 LNHDA and CDR2 SQIVND (reference sequence). Trimming left V 3 bases short and J 1 base short, with 7 bases between. This CDR3 is 14 amino acids long. The CDR3 DNA reads TGTGCCAGTAGTATTGGGGGAAGCAATCAGCCCCAGCATTTT. Translation gives CASSIGGSNQPQHF.

This clone was found once. The CDR3 DNA reads as TGTGCCAGTAGAGGACTAGCGGGATCTCAAGAGACCCAGTACTTC. Amino acid sequence: CASRGLAGSQETQYF. V usage is TRBV19 and J usage is TRBJ2-5, with 12 positions matching TRBD2. CDR1 and CDR2 from the germline V gene are LNHDA and SQIVND (reference sequence). There are 15 residues in the CDR3. V was pared by 6 bases and J by 2 bases, with 4 bases of the junction left unmatched.